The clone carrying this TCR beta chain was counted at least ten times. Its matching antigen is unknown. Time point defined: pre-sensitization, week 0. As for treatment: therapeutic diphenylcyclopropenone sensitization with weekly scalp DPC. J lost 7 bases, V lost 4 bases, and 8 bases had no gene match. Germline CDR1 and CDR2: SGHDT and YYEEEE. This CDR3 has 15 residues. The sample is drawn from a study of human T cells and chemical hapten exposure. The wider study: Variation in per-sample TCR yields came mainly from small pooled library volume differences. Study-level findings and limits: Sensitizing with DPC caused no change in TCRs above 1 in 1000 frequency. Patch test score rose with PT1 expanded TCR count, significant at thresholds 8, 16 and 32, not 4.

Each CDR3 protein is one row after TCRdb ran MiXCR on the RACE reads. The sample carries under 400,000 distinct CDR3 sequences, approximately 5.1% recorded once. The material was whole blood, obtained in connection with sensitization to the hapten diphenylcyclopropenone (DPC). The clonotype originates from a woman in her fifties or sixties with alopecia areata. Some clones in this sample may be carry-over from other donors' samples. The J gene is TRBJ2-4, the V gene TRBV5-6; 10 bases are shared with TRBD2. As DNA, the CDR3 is TGTGCCAGCAGCCTACTAGCGGGGCATCCTAACATTCAGTACTTC. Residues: CASSLLAGHPNIQYF.